This T cell receptor (beta chain) was found in a study of T-cell reconstitution after alpha-beta-depleted transplantation in children. For TCRbeta, the library was prepared with unique molecular identifiers. One entry per CDR3 protein results from TCRdb running MiXCR on the PCR reads. The table lists around 370,000 distinct CDR3 sequences, under 13% of them singletons. The V gene lost 4 bases and the J gene lost 1 base, with 15 bases spanning the gap. CDR1 and CDR2 from the germline V gene are SGHRS and YFSETQ. The CDR3 totals 15 residues. Material: PBMCs from the stem cell graft donor, obtained from the stem cell graft. The chain has TRBV5-1 and TRBJ2-7; D is ambiguous. The receptor's source is a human donor who donated a stem cell graft to a child with acute lymphoblastic leukemia. CDR3 nucleotides: TGCGCCAGCAGCATTTCCCACGATACTTCCTACGAGCAGTACTTC. As protein: CASSISHDTSYEQYF.